This T cell receptor delta chain was identified during a study of gamma-delta chains in newborns, infants, children. Study-wide background: Innate gammadelta T cells reportedly expand polyclonally right after birth, driven by microbial exposure, per the title.

By proportion, this clone is medium-sized (0.01 to 0.1%). TCRdb reanalyzed the reads using CATT. The sample carries around 5,000 delta-chain clones, under 3% recorded once. This sequence originates from a child who was a newborn, infant or young child, either healthy, febrile or measles-vaccinated (not recorded which). Sequencing input: blood.

The CDR3 sequence: CACDGLGVTSLTAQLFF. In DNA form, the CDR3 reads TGTGCCTGTGACGGCCTGGGGGTCACCTCTTTGACAGCACAACTCTTCTTT. V gene TRDV2 combines with J gene TRDJ2; 7 bases map to TRDD3. This CDR3 comprises 17 residues. Trimming at V came to 3 bases and at J to 0 bases, leaving 9 bases not matched to a gene. CDR1 GEAIGNYY and CDR2 EKD come from the germline V gene.